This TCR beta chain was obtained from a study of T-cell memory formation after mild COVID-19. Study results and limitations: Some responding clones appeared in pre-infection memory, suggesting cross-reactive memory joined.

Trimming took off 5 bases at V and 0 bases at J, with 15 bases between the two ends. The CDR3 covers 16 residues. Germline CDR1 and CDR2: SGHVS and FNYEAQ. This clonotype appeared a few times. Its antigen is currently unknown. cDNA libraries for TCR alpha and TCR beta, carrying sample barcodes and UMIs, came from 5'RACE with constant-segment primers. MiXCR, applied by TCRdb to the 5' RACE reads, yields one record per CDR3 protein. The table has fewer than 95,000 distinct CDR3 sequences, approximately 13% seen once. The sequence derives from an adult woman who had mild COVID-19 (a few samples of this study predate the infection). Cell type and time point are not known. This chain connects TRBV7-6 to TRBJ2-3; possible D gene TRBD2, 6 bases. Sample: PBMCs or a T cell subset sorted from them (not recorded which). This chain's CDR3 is CASSLYLAVSTDTQYF. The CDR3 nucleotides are TGTGCCAGCAGCCTTTACTTAGCGGTTAGCACAGATACGCAGTATTTT.